This T cell receptor (beta chain) was recovered during a study of CD8 T cells in Susac syndrome. The authors sequenced TCR beta from blood CD8+ and CD4+ T cells. While serving as controls, healthy donors were matched for age and sex. Random-hexamer reverse transcription was applied to about 0.5 to 1 ug RNA. The method of amplification for TCR beta CDR3 was immunoSEQ multiplex PCR, covering 54 Vbeta and 13 Jbeta. Using its own MiXCR run on the immunoSEQ multiplex PCR reads, TCRdb lists one record per CDR3 protein. The sample consists of 27,000 or so distinct CDR3 sequences, 94% of them appearing once. This clonotype was obtained from a human donor in good health. The sequenced material came from CD8+ T cells from PBMCs.

As DNA, the CDR3 is TGTGCCAGCGACGACAGGCCCTATAATTCACCCCTCCACTTT. Its translation is CASDDRPYNSPLHF. The chain links TRBV6-2 or TRBV6-3 to TRBJ1-6; tentative D call: TRBD1 (6 bases). V shed 8 bases and J shed 2 bases, with 10 bases lying between them. This CDR3 has 14 residues. Germline CDR1 and CDR2: MNHEY and SVGEGT.